The source of this T cell receptor beta chain is a study of T cell responses to AZD1222 COVID-19 vaccine. The CDR3 covers 14 residues. V was cut by 3 bases and J by 0 bases, with 8 bases left in between. Germline-derived CDR1 and CDR2 are LGHDT and YNNKEL (reference sequence). The table came from immunoSEQ multiplex PCR; TCRdb's copy has only in-frame clones and leaves some out. In the table there are approximately 120,000 clones, roughly 90% of which are singletons. Study conclusions and caveats: In the spike-specific TCR repertoire, nearly half reportedly target unmutated variant regions. The breadth and depth of Spike-specific TCRs increased once two AZD1222 doses had been given.

This clone has more than one count but fewer than ten. As yet, its antigen is unknown. The chain joins TRBV3-1 (or the pseudogene TRBV3-2) to TRBJ1-1; TRBD1 is a possible D gene (5 bases). Source: peripheral blood, taken on day 0 of MenACWY control vaccination. This sequence was found in an adult in good health. CDR3 in DNA: TGTGCCAGCAGCCAGTCAGGGATGAACACTGAAGCTTTCTTT. Its protein product is CASSQSGMNTEAFF.